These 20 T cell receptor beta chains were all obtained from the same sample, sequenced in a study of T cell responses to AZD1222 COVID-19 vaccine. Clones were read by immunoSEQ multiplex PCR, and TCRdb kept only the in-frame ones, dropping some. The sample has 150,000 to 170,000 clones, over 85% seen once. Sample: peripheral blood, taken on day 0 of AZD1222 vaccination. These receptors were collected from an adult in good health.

This CDR3 is CATSGGDGPYSNQPQHF. The DNA for the CDR3 is TGTGCCACCAGCGGGGGGGACGGGCCTTATAGCAATCAGCCCCAGCATTTT. V and J are TRBV15 and TRBJ1-5; D is perhaps TRBD1 (5 bases). Germline lookup yields CDR1 LNHNV and CDR2 YYDKDF (reference sequence). This CDR3 region has 17 residues. Trimming took 5 bases from V and 0 from J, leaving 17 bases between them.

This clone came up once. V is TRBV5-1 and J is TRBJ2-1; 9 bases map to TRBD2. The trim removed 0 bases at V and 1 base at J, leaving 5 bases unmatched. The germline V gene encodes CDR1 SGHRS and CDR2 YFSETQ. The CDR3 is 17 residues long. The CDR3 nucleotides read TGCGCCAGCAGCTTGGTGATAGCGGGAGTATCCTACAATGAGCAGTTCTTC. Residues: CASSLVIAGVSYNEQFF.

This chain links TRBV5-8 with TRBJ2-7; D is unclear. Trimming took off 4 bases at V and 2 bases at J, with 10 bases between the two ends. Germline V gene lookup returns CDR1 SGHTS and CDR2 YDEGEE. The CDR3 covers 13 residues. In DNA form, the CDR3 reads TGTGCCAGCAGCCCCGACGTACCCTACGAGCAGTACTTC. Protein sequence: CASSPDVPYEQYF.

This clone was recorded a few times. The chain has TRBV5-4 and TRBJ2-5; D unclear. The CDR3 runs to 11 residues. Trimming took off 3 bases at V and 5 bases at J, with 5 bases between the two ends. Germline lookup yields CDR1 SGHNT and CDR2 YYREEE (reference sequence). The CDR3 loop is CASSSVETQYF. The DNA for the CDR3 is TGTGCCAGCAGCTCGGTGGAGACCCAGTACTTC.

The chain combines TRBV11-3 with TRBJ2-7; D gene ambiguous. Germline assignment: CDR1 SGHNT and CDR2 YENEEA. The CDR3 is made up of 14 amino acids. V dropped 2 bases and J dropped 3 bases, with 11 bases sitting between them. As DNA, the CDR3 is TGTGCCAGCAGCTTAACCGCTGTCGGCTACGAGCAGTACTTC. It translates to CASSLTAVGYEQYF.

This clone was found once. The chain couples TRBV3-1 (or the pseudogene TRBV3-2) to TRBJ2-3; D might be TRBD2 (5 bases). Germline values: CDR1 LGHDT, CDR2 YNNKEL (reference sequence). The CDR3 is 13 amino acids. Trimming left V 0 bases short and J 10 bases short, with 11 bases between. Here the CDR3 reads CASSQDTLASQYF. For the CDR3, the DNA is TGTGCCAGCAGCCAAGATACCCTAGCCTCGCAGTATTTT.

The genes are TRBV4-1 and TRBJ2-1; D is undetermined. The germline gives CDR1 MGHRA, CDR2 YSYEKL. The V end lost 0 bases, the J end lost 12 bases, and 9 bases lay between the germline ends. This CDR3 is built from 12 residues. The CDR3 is CASSQDYGTQFF. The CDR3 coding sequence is TGCGCCAGCAGCCAAGATTATGGAACGCAGTTCTTC.

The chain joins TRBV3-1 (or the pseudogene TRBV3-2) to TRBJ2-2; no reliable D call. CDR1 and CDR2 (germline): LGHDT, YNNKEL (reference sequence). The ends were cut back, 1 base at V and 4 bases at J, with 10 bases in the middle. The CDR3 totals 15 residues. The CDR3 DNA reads TGTGCCAGCAGCCAAGGGGTGGGCAGCACCGGGGAGCTGTTTTTT. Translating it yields CASSQGVGSTGELFF.

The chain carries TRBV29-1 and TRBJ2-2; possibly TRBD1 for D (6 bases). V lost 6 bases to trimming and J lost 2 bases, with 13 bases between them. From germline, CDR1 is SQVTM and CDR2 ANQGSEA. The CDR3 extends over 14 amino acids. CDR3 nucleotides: TGCAGCGTGTATACAGGGAAAAACACCGGGGAGCTGTTTTTT. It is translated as CSVYTGKNTGELFF.

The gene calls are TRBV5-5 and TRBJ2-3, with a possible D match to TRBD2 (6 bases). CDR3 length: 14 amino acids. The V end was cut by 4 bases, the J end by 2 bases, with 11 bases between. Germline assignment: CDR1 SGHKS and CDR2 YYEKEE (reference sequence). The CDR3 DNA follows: TGTGCCAGCAGCGGGGGGTCATACACAGATACGCAGTATTTT. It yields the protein CASSGGSYTDTQYF.

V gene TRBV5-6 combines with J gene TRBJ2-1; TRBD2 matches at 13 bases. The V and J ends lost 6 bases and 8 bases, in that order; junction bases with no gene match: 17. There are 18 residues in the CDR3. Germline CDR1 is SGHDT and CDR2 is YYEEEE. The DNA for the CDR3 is TGTGCCAGCATCTGGACTAGCGGGAGAAGGAAGGGGATATATGAGCAGTTCTTC. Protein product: CASIWTSGRRKGIYEQFF.

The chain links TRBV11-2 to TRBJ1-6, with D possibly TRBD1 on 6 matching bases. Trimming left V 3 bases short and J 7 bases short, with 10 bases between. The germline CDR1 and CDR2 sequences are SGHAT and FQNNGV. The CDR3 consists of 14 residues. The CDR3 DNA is TGTGCCAGCAGCTTGATCCAGGGGAATTCACCCCTCCACTTT. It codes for CASSLIQGNSPLHF.

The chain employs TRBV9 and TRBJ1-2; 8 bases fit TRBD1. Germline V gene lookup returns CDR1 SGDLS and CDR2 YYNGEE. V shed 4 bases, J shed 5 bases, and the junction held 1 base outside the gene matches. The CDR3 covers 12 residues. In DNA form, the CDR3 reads TGTGCCAGCAGCCAGGGGGCGTATGGCTACACCTTC. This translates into CASSQGAYGYTF.

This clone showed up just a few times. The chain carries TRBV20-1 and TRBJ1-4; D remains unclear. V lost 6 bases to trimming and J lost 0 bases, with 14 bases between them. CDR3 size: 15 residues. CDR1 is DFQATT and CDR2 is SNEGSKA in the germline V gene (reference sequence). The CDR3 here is CSASQRGATNEKLFF. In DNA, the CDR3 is TGCAGTGCAAGTCAACGGGGTGCAACTAATGAAAAACTGTTTTTT.

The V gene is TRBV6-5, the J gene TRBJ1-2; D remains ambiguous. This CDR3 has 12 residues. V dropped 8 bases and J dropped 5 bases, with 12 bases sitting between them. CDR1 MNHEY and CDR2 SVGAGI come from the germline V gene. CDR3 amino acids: CASWQRVYGYTF. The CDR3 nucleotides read TGTGCCAGCTGGCAGCGTGTTTATGGCTACACCTTC.

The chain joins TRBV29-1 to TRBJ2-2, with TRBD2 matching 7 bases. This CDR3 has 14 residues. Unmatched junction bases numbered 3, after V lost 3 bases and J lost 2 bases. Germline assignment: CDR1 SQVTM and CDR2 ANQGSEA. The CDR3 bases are TGCAGCGTTGAGCTAGCGGATAACACCGGGGAGCTGTTTTTT. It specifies CSVELADNTGELFF.

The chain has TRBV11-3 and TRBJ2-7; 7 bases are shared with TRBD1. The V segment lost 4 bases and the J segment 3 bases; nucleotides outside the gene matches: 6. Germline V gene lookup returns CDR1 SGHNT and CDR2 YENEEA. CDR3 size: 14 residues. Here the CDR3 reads CASSSRGNVYEQYF. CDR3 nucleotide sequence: TGTGCCAGCAGCTCCAGGGGGAACGTCTACGAGCAGTACTTC.

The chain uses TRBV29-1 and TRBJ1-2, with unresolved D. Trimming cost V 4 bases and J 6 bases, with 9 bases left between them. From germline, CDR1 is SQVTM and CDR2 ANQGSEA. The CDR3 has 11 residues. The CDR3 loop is CSVGRSDGYTF. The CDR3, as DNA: TGCAGCGTTGGCCGATCGGATGGCTACACCTTC.

The CDR3 protein is CAISESRGPPHQPQHF. The CDR3 region has the DNA TGTGCCATCAGTGAGTCGAGAGGGCCCCCACATCAGCCCCAGCATTTT. J is TRBJ1-5 and V is TRBV10-3; D remains ambiguous. The CDR3 is 16 residues long. The V end was cut by 0 bases, the J end by 5 bases, with 14 bases between. Germline CDR1 reads ENHRY; CDR2 reads SYGVKD.

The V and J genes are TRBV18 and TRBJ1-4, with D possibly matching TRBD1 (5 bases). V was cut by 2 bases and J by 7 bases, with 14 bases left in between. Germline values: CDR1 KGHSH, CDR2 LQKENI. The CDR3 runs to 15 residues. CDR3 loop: CASSPSGTRFEKLFF. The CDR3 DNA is TGTGCCAGCTCACCATCCGGGACCCGCTTTGAAAAACTGTTTTTT.